The sequence of this TCR beta chain was determined in a study of blood T cells in healthy people across ages. In the study overall: About one barcoded TCR beta cDNA was captured per two T cells.

Points on this clonotype: At one end the junction does not follow the germline gene, possibly because of a read error.

Donors were healthy Caucasian individuals from Russia aged roughly 6 to 90. Then a second PCR, running roughly 7 to 11 cycles, was carried out with a sample-barcoded 5' primer and a J-beta primer mix. TCRdb analysed the 5' RACE reads with MiXCR anew, one entry per CDR3 protein. The sample includes almost 550,000 distinct CDR3 sequences, under 30% of them seen just once. Per the germline V gene, CDR1 is SEHNR and CDR2 is FQNEAQ (reference sequence). CDR3 length: 14 residues. These same records also appear under a second study, on T cells of mothers and their children. As that report states: Sample barcodes plus 2-4 random nucleotides came from the M1S primer. Related mother-child pairs showed slightly higher but non-significant overlap than unrelated pairs.

The specimen sequenced was blood. The sequence was collected from a boy aged 5-17 years in good health. V and J are TRBV7-9 and TRBJ1-1, with D possibly TRBD1 on 5 matching bases. The CDR3 coding sequence is TGTGCCAACAGCTTAGGGGATCCTAACACTGAAGCTTTCTTT. It codes for CANSLGDPNTEAFF.